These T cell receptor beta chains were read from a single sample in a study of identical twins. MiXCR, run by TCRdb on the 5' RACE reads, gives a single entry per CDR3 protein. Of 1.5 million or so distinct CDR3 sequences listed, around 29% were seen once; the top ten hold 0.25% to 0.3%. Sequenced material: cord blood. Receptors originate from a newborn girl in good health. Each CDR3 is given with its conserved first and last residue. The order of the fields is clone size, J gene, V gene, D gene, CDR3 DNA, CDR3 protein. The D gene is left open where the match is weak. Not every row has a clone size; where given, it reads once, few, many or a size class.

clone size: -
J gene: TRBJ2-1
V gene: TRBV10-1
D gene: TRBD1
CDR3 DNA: TGCGCCAGCAGTGACCTACGGGGGGACAGGGGATTAGGCAATGAGCAGTTCTTC
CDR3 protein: CASSDLRGDRGLGNEQFF

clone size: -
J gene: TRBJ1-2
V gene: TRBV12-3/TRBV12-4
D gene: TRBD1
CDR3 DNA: TGTGCCAGCAGTTCTGCAGGGGGCAACTATGGCTACACCTTC
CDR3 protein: CASSSAGGNYGYTF

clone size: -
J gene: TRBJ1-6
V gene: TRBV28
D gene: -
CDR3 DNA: TGTGCCAGCAGTACCGTAGGGGGGGGCGAAAATTCACCCCTCCACTTT
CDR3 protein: CASSTVGGGENSPLHF

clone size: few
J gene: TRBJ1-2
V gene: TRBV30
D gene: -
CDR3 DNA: TGTGCCTGGAGTGTAAACACCTACTATGGCTACACCTTC
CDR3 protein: CAWSVNTYYGYTF

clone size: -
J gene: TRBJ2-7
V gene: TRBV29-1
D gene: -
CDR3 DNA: TGCAGCCTAGGGACGGCGAATGAGCAGTACTTC
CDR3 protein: CSLGTANEQYF

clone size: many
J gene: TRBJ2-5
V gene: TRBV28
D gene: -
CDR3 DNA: TGTGCCAGCAGTTTAGCCTCGTTGGGGGGCCAAGAGACCCAGTACTTC
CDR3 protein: CASSLASLGGQETQYF

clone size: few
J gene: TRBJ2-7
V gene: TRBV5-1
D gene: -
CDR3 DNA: TGCGCCAGCACCGACTACTACGAGCAGTACTTC
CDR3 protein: CASTDYYEQYF

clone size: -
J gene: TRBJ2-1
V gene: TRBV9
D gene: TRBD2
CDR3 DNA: TGTGCCAGCAGCGTAGGTTCTAGCGGCCACTCCTACGATGAGCAGTTCTTC
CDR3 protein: CASSVGSSGHSYDEQFF

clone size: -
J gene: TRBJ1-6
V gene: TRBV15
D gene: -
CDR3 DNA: TGTGCCACCAGCCCCAGCTCCTATAATTCACCCCTCCACTTT
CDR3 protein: CATSPSSYNSPLHF

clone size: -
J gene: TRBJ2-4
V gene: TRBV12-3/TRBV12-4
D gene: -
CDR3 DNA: TGTGCCAGCACCTCCCGACCCAAAAACATTCAGTACTTC
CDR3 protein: CASTSRPKNIQYF

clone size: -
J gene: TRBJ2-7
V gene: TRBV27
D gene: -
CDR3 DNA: TGTGCCAGCAGTCGCCTAGGGGTTGGCGTTGGGGGTTTGCGGCAGTACTTC
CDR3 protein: CASSRLGVGVGGLRQYF

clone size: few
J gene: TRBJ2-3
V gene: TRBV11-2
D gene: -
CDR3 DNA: TGTGCCAGCAGCGAGCGCGGCCGGGGAGATACGCAGTATTTT
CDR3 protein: CASSERGRGDTQYF

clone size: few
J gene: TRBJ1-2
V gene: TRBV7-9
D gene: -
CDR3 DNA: TGTGCCAGCAGCCCGGACGTATATGGCTACACCTTC
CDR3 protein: CASSPDVYGYTF

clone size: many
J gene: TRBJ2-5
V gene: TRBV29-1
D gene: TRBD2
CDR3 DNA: TGCAGCGTCGGAGCGGGAGGTCTTCAAGAGACCCAGTACTTC
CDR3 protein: CSVGAGGLQETQYF

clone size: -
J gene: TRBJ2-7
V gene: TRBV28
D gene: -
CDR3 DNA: TGTGCCAGCAGTCCCCGTATGAGTCGTTCCTACGAGCAGTACTTC
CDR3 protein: CASSPRMSRSYEQYF

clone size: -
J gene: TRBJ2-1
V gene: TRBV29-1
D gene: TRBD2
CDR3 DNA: TGCAGCTGTACGGGACTAGCGGGCCTCAATGAGCAGTTCTTC
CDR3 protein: CSCTGLAGLNEQFF

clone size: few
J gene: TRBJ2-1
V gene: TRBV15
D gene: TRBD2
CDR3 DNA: TGTGCCACCAGCAGAGCTAGCGGGAGGGCCAATGAGCAGTTCTTC
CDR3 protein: CATSRASGRANEQFF

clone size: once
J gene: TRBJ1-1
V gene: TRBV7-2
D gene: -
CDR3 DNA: TGTGCCAGCAGTGCCAGGGTTCGGGCTTTCTTT
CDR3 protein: CASSARVRAFF

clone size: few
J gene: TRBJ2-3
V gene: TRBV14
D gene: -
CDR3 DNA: TGTGCCAGCAGCCGGATGACTAGCACAGATACGCAGTATTTT
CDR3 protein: CASSRMTSTDTQYF

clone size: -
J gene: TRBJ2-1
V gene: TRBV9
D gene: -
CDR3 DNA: TGTGCCAGCAGCGTGAGTAGCCAGTACAATGAGCAGTTCTTC
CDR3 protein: CASSVSSQYNEQFF

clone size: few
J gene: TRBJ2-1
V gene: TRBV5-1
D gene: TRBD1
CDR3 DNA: TGCGCCAGCAGCCTCGTAGGGACAGGGTTTTATAACAATGAGCAGTTCTTC
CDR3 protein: CASSLVGTGFYNNEQFF

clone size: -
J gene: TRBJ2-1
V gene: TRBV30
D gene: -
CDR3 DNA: TGTGCCTGGTCGCCGGGGGGCTCTTTGTTCAATGAGCAGTTCTTC
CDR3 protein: CAWSPGGSLFNEQFF

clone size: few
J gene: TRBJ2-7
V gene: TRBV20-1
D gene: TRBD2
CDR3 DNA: TGCAGTGCTCCATCCCCCGGGACTAGCTACAATGAGCAGTACTTC
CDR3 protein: CSAPSPGTSYNEQYF

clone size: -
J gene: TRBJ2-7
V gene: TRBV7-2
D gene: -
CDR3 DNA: TGTGCCAGCAGCCAATACTCTGCCTCCTACAATGAGCAGTACTTC
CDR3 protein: CASSQYSASYNEQYF

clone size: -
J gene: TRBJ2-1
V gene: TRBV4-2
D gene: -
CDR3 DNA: TGTGCCAGCAGCCAACAGCGCTACAATGAGCAGTTCTTC
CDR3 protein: CASSQQRYNEQFF

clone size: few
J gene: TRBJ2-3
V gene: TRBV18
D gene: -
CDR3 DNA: TGTGCCAGCTCACCAGTACGTCCTTCTTCGGTCACAGATACGCAGTATTTT
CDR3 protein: CASSPVRPSSVTDTQYF

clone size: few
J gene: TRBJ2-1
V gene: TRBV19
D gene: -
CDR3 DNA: TGTGCCAGTACCCTTCAGGGCCAGCCATACAATGAGCAGTTCTTC
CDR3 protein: CASTLQGQPYNEQFF

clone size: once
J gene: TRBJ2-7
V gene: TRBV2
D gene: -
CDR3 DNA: TGTGCCAGCAGTGAAAGTGGCTATAGACGGTACGAGCAGTACTTC
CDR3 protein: CASSESGYRRYEQYF

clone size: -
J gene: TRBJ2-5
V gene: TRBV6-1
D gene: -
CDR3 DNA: TGTGCCAGCACTGACAGGAATGAGCAGTACTTC
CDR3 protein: CASTDRNEQYF

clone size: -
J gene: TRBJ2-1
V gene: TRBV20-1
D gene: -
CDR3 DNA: TGCAGTGCTAGAGATTCCCCGGTCTCCTACAATGAGCAGTCCTTC
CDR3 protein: CSARDSPVSYNEQSF

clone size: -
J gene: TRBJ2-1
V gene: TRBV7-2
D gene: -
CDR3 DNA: TGTGCCAGCAGCCCACATAGTTTGCCCCCGGCCTACAATGAGCAGTTCTTC
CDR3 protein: CASSPHSLPPAYNEQFF

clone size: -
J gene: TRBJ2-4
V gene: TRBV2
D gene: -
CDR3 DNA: TGTGCCAGCAGGAGGGAAAACATTCAGTACTTC
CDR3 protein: CASRRENIQYF

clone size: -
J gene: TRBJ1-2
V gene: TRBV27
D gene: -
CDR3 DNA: TGTGCCAGCAGCCTGGTTTCCGGGACACATGGCTACACCTTC
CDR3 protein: CASSLVSGTHGYTF

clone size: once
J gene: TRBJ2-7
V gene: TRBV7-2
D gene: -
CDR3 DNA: TGTGCCAGCAGCTTATCTTGGGGATCCTCCTACAATGAGCAGTACTTC
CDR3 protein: CASSLSWGSSYNEQYF

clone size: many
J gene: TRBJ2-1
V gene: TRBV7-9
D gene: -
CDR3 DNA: TGTGCCAGCAGCTTAGGCCCTGCCAATGAGCAGTTCTTC
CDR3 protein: CASSLGPANEQFF

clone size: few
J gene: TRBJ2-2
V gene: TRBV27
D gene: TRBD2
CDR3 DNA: TGTGCCAGCAGTGAGGGACTAGCGGGAGCCGGGGAGCTGTTTTTT
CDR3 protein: CASSEGLAGAGELFF